Sequencing of this TCR beta chain was carried out in a study of cytomegalovirus exposure and HLA in healthy donors. On the study more broadly: Earlier sequencing of 150 million to 200 million T cells yielded 90 million to 140 million unique TCR beta sequences. Whole-study results and caveats: A later analysis showed HLA-associated TCR beta chains outstripping equally common others in clonal expansion. With further analysis later on, most CMV-associated TCR beta chains appeared HLA-restricted. It was confirmed in vitro that a few of the CMV-associated chains were specific for CMV antigens.

Germline V gene data show CDR1 as LGHNA and CDR2 as YSLEER. This CDR3 region has 13 residues. Researchers ran the PCR with 60 Vbeta and 13 Jbeta primers. Sequencing was performed with immunoSEQ multiplex PCR; in TCRdb, only in-frame clones are kept and a portion is missing. This table holds around 150,000 clones, approximately 79% found once. In this sample, this clone turned up once. What it recognizes is unknown. Compared with germline, one end of the junction differs, possibly owing to a read error. This CDR3 is also generated by other DNA sequences in the sample. The receptor comes from a human donor in good health. The sequencing sample was made of PBMCs. The chain links TRBV4-3 to TRBJ1-1; unclear D gene. CDR3 DNA sequence: TGCGCCAGCAGCCAAGATTCGGGAGCTGAGGCTTTCTTT. This sequence encodes CASSQDSGAEAFF.